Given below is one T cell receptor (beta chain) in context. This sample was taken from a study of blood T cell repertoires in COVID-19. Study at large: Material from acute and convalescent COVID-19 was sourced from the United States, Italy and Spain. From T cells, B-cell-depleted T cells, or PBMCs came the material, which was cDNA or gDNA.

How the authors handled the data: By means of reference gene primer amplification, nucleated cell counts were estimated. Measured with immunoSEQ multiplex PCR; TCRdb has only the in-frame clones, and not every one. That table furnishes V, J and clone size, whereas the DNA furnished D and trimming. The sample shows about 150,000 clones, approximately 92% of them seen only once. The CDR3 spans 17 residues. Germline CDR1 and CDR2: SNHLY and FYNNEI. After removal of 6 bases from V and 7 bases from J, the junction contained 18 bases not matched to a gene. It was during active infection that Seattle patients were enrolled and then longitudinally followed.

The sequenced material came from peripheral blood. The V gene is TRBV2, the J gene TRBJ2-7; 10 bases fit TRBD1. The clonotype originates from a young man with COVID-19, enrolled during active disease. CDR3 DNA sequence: TGTGCCAGCAGCGTTAAGAGTCCGGGACAGGGGTCTTTTGAGCAGTACTTC. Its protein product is CASSVKSPGQGSFEQYF.